This TCR beta chain was observed in a study of T-cell reconstitution after alpha-beta-depleted transplantation in children. Study-level findings and limits: There were reportedly several hundred expanded graft clones from which alpha-beta T cells came about two months after transplant. The main origin of T-cell counts and diversity one year after transplant was newly produced T cells. The study traced high day-60 TCRbeta diversity in some patients to surviving recipient T cells and thymic progenitors.

Germline CDR1 is SQVTM and CDR2 is ANQGSEA. Trimming cost V 4 bases and J 1 base; bases outside gene matches: 5. The CDR3 consists of 14 residues. Concerning this clonotype itself: Its antigen is unknown.

Unique molecular identifiers were incorporated during preparation of the TCRbeta library. MiXCR, applied by TCRdb to the PCR reads, yields one record per CDR3 protein. The table shows 300,000 to 350,000 distinct CDR3 sequences, with around 25% occurring only once. This TCR was sampled from a male patient aged 10 to 17 who had a stem cell transplant for acute lymphoblastic leukemia, so the T cells may come from the graft donor. V and J are TRBV29-1 and TRBJ2-3; TRBD2 aligns across 7 bases. The input for sequencing was PBMCs, mostly from graft donor cells, taken 180 days after TCRalphabeta/CD19-depleted stem cell transplant. The CDR3 DNA reads TGCAGCGTTGCAGGACTAGAGGGCACAGATACGCAGTATTTT. The encoded protein is CSVAGLEGTDTQYF.